Sequencing of this TCR beta chain was carried out in a study of glioma-infiltrating T cells after dendritic cell vaccination (dated by TCRdb to 2016 to 2018). For the study in its entirety: Of the approximately 15 glioblastoma patients in the cohort, all drawn from Phase I and II dendritic cell vaccination trials, 9 were newly diagnosed and 6 had recurrent disease. The vaccine consisted of monocyte-derived dendritic cells cultured about 7 days with IL-4 and GM-CSF, then pulsed overnight with autologous tumor lysate. In glioblastoma patients vaccinated with dendritic cells, deep sequencing of TCR beta CDR3 regions served to measure tumor-infiltrating lymphocyte content and to compare repertoires between tumor and blood. Survival after dendritic cell vaccination was correlated with TCR sequencing metrics such as TIL content and the overlap between tumor and blood repertoires. Each patient was given three intradermal dendritic cell vaccine injections, spaced two weeks apart, in the arm below the axilla. Autologous tumor lysate-pulsed dendritic cell vaccination was administered to the patients between the early 2000s and the early 2010s.

Patients were selected for having adequate residual fresh-frozen tumor tissue and more than two years of available survival data. Molecular status otherwise varied across the glioblastoma patients, but none of them carried an isocitrate dehydrogenase mutation. PBMC were collected before vaccination, two weeks after the third vaccination, and at tumor progression if tumor progression occurred. The Qiagen DNeasy Blood extraction Kit was used to extract genomic DNA. What the research found in general, with its limitations: No direct relationship between TCR clonality and survival was found, suggesting a diverse polyclonal response may matter. Longer time to progression and overall survival after dendritic cell vaccination were predicted by higher estimated pretreatment TIL content. The response model built on TCR overlap across three groups was characterized as speculative, with prospective validation still needed. The cohort was small and heterogeneous, and full blood and tumor sets were available for few patients, with initial-recurrent tumor pairs available for even fewer patients.

CDR1 MNHNS and CDR2 SASEGT were looked up in the germline V gene. The CDR3, from cysteine to phenylalanine, totals 11 residues. The DNA shown is the 33-base CDR3, in frame from base 1. A distance of 9 bases separates the germline ends of V and J, which lose 6 bases and 7 bases respectively. This clone has a handful of counts. Which antigen it targets is not known. No base qualities exist here, and no much larger clone lies one base off it. The immunoSEQ assay amplified TCRB CDR3 regions from approximately 2 micrograms of genomic DNA, or from all available DNA when less than that amount was available. The multiplex PCR relied on 60 forward primers for TCR V beta segments and 13 reverse primers for J beta segments. To estimate reads per starting template, synthetic control templates were spiked into each sample at limiting dilution. Reads of 87 bp were generated by sequencing on the Illumina HiSeq System. Per the source publication's procedure: PCR and sequencing errors were removed by a nearest neighbor algorithm that merged closely related sequences. TCR overlap was defined as the percentage of unique tumor TCR beta sequences that were also present in the same patient's peripheral blood. TCRdb re-hosts the immuneACCESS table, in-frame sequences only. Its copies lack some clones; in the studies checked, an unresolved V gene accounts for under half of them, and the cause for the rest is not known. Clonal size and the V and J genes are those of that table, whereas D and trimming came from the DNA. The sample includes over 70,000 clones, with almost 85% observed a single time. Of the sample, 2.1% falls within the top ten clones.

Sequences were derived from blood, sampled before dendritic cell vaccination. The clonotype comes from a human donor with glioblastoma. Rearrangement joined TRBV6-1 to TRBJ1-2; the D gene is perhaps TRBD1, from 6 matching bases. The nucleotide sequence is given as TGTGCCAGCAGCCCAGGGGCTGGCTACACCTTC. This is translated as CASSPGAGYTF.